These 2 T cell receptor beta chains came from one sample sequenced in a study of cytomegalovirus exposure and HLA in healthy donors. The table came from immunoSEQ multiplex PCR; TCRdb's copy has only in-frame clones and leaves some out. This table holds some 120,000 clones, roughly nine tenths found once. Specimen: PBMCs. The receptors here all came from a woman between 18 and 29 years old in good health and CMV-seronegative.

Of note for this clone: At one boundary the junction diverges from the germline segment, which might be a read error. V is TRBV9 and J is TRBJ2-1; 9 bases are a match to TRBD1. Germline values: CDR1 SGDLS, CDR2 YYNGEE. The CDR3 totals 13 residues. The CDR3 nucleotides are TGTGCCAGCAGCGTAGCTTCGTTGGGGGACAGGGTCTTC. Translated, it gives CASSVASLGDRVF. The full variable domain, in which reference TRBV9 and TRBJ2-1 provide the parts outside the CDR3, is DSGVTQTPKHLITATGQRVTLRCSPRSGDLSVYWYQQSLDQGLQFLIQYYNGEERAKGNILERFSAQQFPDLHSELNLSSLELGDSALYFCASSVASLGDRVFGPGTRLTVL.

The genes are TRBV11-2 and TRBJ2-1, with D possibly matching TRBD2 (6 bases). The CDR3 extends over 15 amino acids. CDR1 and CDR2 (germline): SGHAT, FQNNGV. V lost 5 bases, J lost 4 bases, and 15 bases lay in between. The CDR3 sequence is CASSPPWRGYNEQFF. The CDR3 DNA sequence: TGTGCCAGCAGCCCCCCCTGGAGGGGATACAATGAGCAGTTCTTC. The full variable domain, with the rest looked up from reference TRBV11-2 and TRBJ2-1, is EAGVAQSPRYKIIEKRQSVAFWCNPISGHATLYWYQQILGQGPKLLIQFQNNGVVDDSQLPKDRFSAERLKGVDSTLKIQPAKLEDSAVYLCASSPPWRGYNEQFFGPGTRLTVL.